This T cell receptor (beta chain) was profiled in a study of spatial heterogeneity in lung cancer. One entry per CDR3 protein results from TCRdb running MiXCR on the 5' RACE reads. The sample shows fewer than 45,000 distinct CDR3 sequences, 6.5% to 8.5% of them seen only once. Time point meaning: sample taken at primary tumor resection. TCRs were sequenced from unsorted whole RNA of tumor, nontumor lung or PBMC. Deletions cut 6 bases from V and 0 bases from J, with 12 bases between. This CDR3 region has 15 residues. Germline assignment: CDR1 LNHDA and CDR2 SQIVND (reference sequence). There are many counts of this clonotype.

This receptor was obtained from a female donor with early-stage non-small cell lung cancer. Sequenced material: PBMCs, taken at surgery. The chain couples TRBV19 to TRBJ1-5; tentative D call: TRBD1 (6 bases). As DNA, the CDR3 is TGTGCCAGTAGACGGGCACAGGGTAGCAATCAGCCCCAGCATTTT. Its translation is CASRRAQGSNQPQHF.